This TCR beta chain is drawn from a study of vaccination effects on CD4 cells after COVID-19. Isolating CD4+ T cells followed approximately 10 days of culture. BNT162b2 vaccine or mRNA-1273 vaccine was given to participants in two doses. Method: immunoSEQ multiplex PCR; TCRdb's copy keeps in-frame clones and lacks some. The sample holds approximately 74,000 clones; around 67% are singletons and the top ten take roughly 2.3%. Germline V gene sequence: CDR1 MNHEY, CDR2 SMNVEV (reference sequence). Trimming removed 3 bases at V and 7 bases at J, with 22 bases between. The CDR3 length is 18 residues. As for this clone: Its antigen is undetermined.

Here the sequenced sample was CD4+ T cells from PBMCs cultured without peptide, taken after COVID-19 vaccination. The source of this sequence is a human donor who received a COVID-19 vaccine. The chain is built from TRBV27 and TRBJ1-6; tentative D call: TRBD1 (5 bases). The CDR3 region has the DNA TGTGCCAGCAGTTTCGAGCCTCCAGGGATCGCGGGAAATTCACCCCTCCACTTT. Encoded protein: CASSFEPPGIAGNSPLHF.